This is a list of T cell receptor beta chains from one sample in a study of T cell responses to AZD1222 COVID-19 vaccine. TCRdb keeps only in-frame clones here, not all; method: immunoSEQ multiplex PCR. The table lists 130,000 or so clones, 93% of them singletons. The material was peripheral blood, obtained on day 0 of AZD1222 vaccination. The receptors here all came from an adult in good health. Both conserved end residues are part of each CDR3. The D gene is left open where the match is weak. The listing skips clone size in some rows; elsewhere it reads once, few, many or a size class.

d_call	clone_size	v_call	j_call	cdr3_length	cdr3_aa	cdr3_nt
NA	NA	TRBV7-9	TRBJ2-5	13	CASSLTAQETQYF	TGTGCCAGCAGCTTGACAGCCCAAGAGACCCAGTACTTC
NA	NA	TRBV7-2	TRBJ2-7	16	CASSLEGGVRSYEQYF	TGTGCCAGCAGCTTAGAGGGGGGAGTAAGGTCCTACGAGCAGTACTTC
TRBD1	NA	TRBV6-6	TRBJ1-2	14	CASSLDRGIDGYTF	TGTGCCAGCAGCCTCGACAGGGGGATTGACGGCTACACCTTC
NA	NA	TRBV12-3/TRBV12-4	TRBJ2-7	11	CASGGTYEQYF	TGTGCCAGCGGGGGAACCTACGAGCAGTACTTC
NA	NA	TRBV7-9	TRBJ2-5	16	CASSSSPRDNQETQYF	TGTGCCAGCAGCTCATCACCTCGGGACAACCAAGAGACCCAGTACTTC
TRBD1	NA	TRBV27	TRBJ1-2	15	CASSLIGQGADGYTF	TGTGCCAGCAGTTTAATAGGGCAGGGGGCGGACGGCTACACCTTC
TRBD1	medium-sized	TRBV18	TRBJ1-1	15	CASSKWTGPNTEAFF	TGTGCCAGCTCAAAATGGACAGGGCCGAACACTGAAGCTTTCTTT
NA	NA	TRBV9	TRBJ2-3	14	CASSVVGSGDTQYF	TGTGCCAGCAGCGTAGTTGGGAGCGGAGATACGCAGTATTTT
TRBD1	NA	TRBV10-2	TRBJ1-1	15	CASSGRQGGNTEAFF	TGCGCCAGCAGTGGTCGACAGGGAGGGAACACTGAAGCTTTCTTT
NA	NA	TRBV29-1	TRBJ2-7	14	CSVVLFGKGREQYF	TGCAGCGTCGTCCTATTTGGCAAGGGACGCGAGCAGTACTTC
NA	NA	TRBV10-3	TRBJ2-7	11	CAISPGYEQYF	TGTGCCATCAGCCCAGGATACGAGCAGTACTTC
TRBD1	NA	TRBV14	TRBJ2-7	15	CASSIGTGNRYEQYF	TGTGCCAGCAGCATAGGGACAGGCAACCGCTACGAGCAGTACTTC
NA	NA	TRBV9	TRBJ2-7	15	CASSPHRESSYEQYF	TGTGCCAGCAGCCCCCACCGGGAGAGCTCCTACGAGCAGTACTTC
NA	NA	TRBV5-1	TRBJ2-7	12	CASSGTGYEQYF	TGCGCCAGCAGCGGAACAGGGTACGAGCAGTACTTC
TRBD2	NA	TRBV5-1	TRBJ2-7	15	CASSLTRTSGVEQYF	TGCGCCAGCAGCCTTACTCGGACTAGCGGGGTCGAGCAGTACTTC
NA	NA	TRBV10-3	TRBJ2-3	15	CAISGQRPTTDTQYF	TGTGCCATCAGTGGACAGCGACCCACCACAGATACGCAGTATTTT
NA	NA	TRBV7-9	TRBJ1-4	14	CASSITTTNEKLFF	TGTGCCAGCAGCATAACTACAACTAATGAAAAACTGTTTTTT
NA	NA	TRBV3-1/TRBV3-2	TRBJ2-1	16	CARGFEGSYSYNEQFF	TGTGCCAGAGGTTTCGAGGGGTCATACTCCTACAATGAGCAGTTCTTC
TRBD2	NA	TRBV19	TRBJ2-1	13	CASTTLASNEQFF	TGTGCCAGTACCACACTAGCGTCCAATGAGCAGTTCTTC
NA	NA	TRBV28	TRBJ1-4	14	CASTIGGRPEKLFF	TGTGCCAGCACCATTGGGGGTCGTCCCGAAAAACTGTTTTTT
TRBD2	few	TRBV4-1	TRBJ2-7	15	CASSQGLAGAYEQYF	TGCGCCAGCAGCCAAGGGCTAGCGGGGGCCTACGAGCAGTACTTC
TRBD2	NA	TRBV5-1	TRBJ2-1	18	CASSQVPLAGITYNEQFF	TGCGCCAGCAGTCAGGTCCCTCTAGCGGGAATAACCTACAATGAGCAGTTCTTC